This T cell receptor beta chain was retrieved from a study of CD8+ T cells in alopecia areata. General study findings and limits: Scalp data also include sequences from resident alphabeta T cells of normal skin. Shared TCR sequences were less clear between patients than in mice, possibly partly from HLA diversity.

The germline gives CDR1 LNHNV, CDR2 YYDKDF (reference sequence). The V and J ends lost 6 bases and 1 base respectively, with 3 bases between them. CDR3 length: 12 amino acids. Investigators isolated RNA and reverse transcribed it into cDNA to act as the sequencing template. TCRdb's copy holds only in-frame clones and misses some; the assay was immunoSEQ multiplex PCR. The repertoire holds approximately 89,000 clones, with less than 50% as singletons. In regard to this clone: What it binds is not known.

The chain couples TRBV15 to TRBJ1-4; D is undetermined. This TCR came from a human donor with alopecia areata. The sample taken for sequencing was CD4+ T cells sorted from blood. This CDR3 reads CATRGTNEKLFF. The CDR3 DNA follows: TGTGCCACCAGGGGAACTAATGAAAAACTGTTTTTT.